This T cell receptor beta chain was recovered during a study of tumor-infiltrating lymphocytes in primary liver carcinoma. Study-wide results and caveats: Between tumor regions, pairs overlapped more than tumor-adjacent and tumor-blood pairs did.

Blood RNA came from unsorted whole blood; germline DNA was also extracted. The patients carried chronic HBV infection and had received no treatment. Before the surgical procedure, around 4 milliliters of peripheral blood were collected. Of note for this clonotype: As yet, its antigen is unknown. The junction departs from the called germline gene at one end, perhaps through a read error.

Production of TCR beta cDNA used roughly 480 ng total RNA together with a constant-region primer. Each TCR beta library was derived from three nested multiplex PCR rounds that employed slightly modified ARM-PCR. TCRdb processed the multiplex PCR reads anew with MiXCR; each CDR3 protein has one entry. This sample carries fewer than 350,000 distinct CDR3 sequences, less than 70% of them seen once, and the ten largest clones take 5% to 6.5%. Sequencing used peripheral blood. The clonotype comes from a man between 40 and 49 years old with primary liver carcinoma and hepatitis B virus infection.

This CDR3 reads CSSSLGLNTEASF. The DNA for the CDR3 is TGTTCCAGCAGCTTAGGCCTGAACACTGAAGCTTCCTTT. The chain joins TRBV11-1 to TRBJ1-1; D call uncertain. In germline, CDR1 is SGHAT, CDR2 FQDESV (reference sequence). The CDR3 has 13 amino acids.